Shown below are 5 T cell receptor beta chains from a single sample sequenced in a study of blood T cell repertoires in COVID-19. Sequencing used immunoSEQ multiplex PCR; TCRdb keeps in-frame clones, though not all of them. The sample has some 64,000 clones, 60% to 80% seen once. Sample: peripheral blood. These receptors came from a woman aged 55 to 70 with acute or convalescent COVID-19.

This clone has a count of ten or more. The chain recombines TRBV13 with TRBJ1-2; 7 nucleotides agree with TRBD1. Per the germline V gene, CDR1 is PRHDT and CDR2 is FYEKMQ (reference sequence). The V segment lost 5 bases and the J segment 0 bases; nucleotides outside the gene matches: 6. The CDR3 length is 15 residues. CDR3 DNA sequence: TGTGCCAGCAGCCCCCGGACAGGCCCTAACTATGGCTACACCTTC. Protein sequence: CASSPRTGPNYGYTF.

This chain uses TRBV20-1 with TRBJ1-4, with D hard to call. Trimming stripped 3 bases from V and 0 bases from J, with 8 bases between. Germline V gives CDR1 DFQATT, CDR2 SNEGSKA (reference sequence). This CDR3 has 14 residues. The CDR3 DNA follows: TGCAGTGCTAGTGGAGCTCCAACTAATGAAAAACTGTTTTTT. The encoded protein is CSASGAPTNEKLFF.

V gene TRBV5-1 combines with J gene TRBJ2-2, with 16 nucleotides matching TRBD2. This CDR3 has 17 amino acids. V shed 4 bases and J 0 bases; nucleotides not matched to a gene: 0. Germline V gene lookup returns CDR1 SGHRS and CDR2 YFSETQ. The CDR3, as DNA: TGCGCCAGCAGCGGGACTAGCGGGGGGGCGAACACCGGGGAGCTGTTTTTT. It codes for CASSGTSGGANTGELFF. Full variable domain (remainder filled in from reference TRBV5-1 and TRBJ2-2): KAGVTQTPRYLIKTRGQQVTLSCSPISGHRSVSWYQQTPGQGLQFLFEYFSETQRNKGNFPGRFSGRQFSNSRSEMNVSTLELGDSALYLCASSGTSGGANTGELFFGEGSRLTVL.

V is TRBV5-1 and J is TRBJ1-5; D unresolved. V shed 0 bases and J shed 5 bases, with 9 bases lying between them. The V gene's germline CDR1 is SGHRS and CDR2 YFSETQ. CDR3 size: 14 residues. CDR3 residues: CASSLDGRHQPQHF. The CDR3 DNA reads as TGCGCCAGCAGCTTGGACGGGAGACATCAGCCCCAGCATTTT.

The chain employs TRBV4-3 and TRBJ2-5; tentatively, D is TRBD1 (6 bases). Germline V gene lookup returns CDR1 LGHNA and CDR2 YSLEER. The CDR3 contains 15 residues. With 0 bases removed from V and 9 bases from J, the gap between germline ends came to 17 bases. DNA of the CDR3: TGCGCCAGCAGCCAAGATTCGGCCGGGACAAGGCCCCAGTACTTC. It is translated as CASSQDSAGTRPQYF.